Sequencing of this TCR beta chain was carried out in a study of blood T cell repertoires in COVID-19. On the study more broadly: The study drew acute and convalescent COVID-19 samples from the United States, Italy and Spain. T cells, B-cell-depleted T cells, or PBMCs provided the cDNA or gDNA that served as material.

From germline, CDR1 is LGHDT and CDR2 YNNKEL (reference sequence). The CDR3 is 15 residues long. V gave up 4 bases and J gave up 7 bases, with 14 bases separating them. Authors' processing steps: By means of reference gene primer amplification, nucleated cell counts were estimated. The data were produced by immunoSEQ multiplex PCR, yet TCRdb's version contains in-frame clones alone and is incomplete. V and J calls and clone size are given by that table; D and trimming were obtained from the DNA. This sample has 40,000 to 50,000 clones, with about 84% found just once. What was sequenced was peripheral blood. This receptor was taken from a woman in her fifties or sixties with acute or convalescent COVID-19. The chain couples TRBV3-1 (or the pseudogene TRBV3-2) to TRBJ1-6, with D uncertain. This CDR3 reads CASSLGGSGNSPLHF. The CDR3, as DNA: TGTGCCAGCAGCCTTGGCGGGTCGGGGAATTCACCCCTCCACTTT.